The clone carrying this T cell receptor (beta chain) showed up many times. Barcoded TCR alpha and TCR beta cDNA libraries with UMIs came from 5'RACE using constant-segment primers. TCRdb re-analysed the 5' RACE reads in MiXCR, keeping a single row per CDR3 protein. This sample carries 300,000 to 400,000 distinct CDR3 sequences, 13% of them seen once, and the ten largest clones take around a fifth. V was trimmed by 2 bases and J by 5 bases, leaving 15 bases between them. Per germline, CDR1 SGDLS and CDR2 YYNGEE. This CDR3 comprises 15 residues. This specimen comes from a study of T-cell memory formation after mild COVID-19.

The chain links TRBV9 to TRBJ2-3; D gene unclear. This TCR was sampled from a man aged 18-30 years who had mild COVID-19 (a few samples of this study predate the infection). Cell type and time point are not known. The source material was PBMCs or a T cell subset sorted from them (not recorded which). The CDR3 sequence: CASSVGPQGGDTQYF. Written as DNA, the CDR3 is TGTGCCAGCAGCGTCGGGCCCCAAGGCGGAGATACGCAGTATTTT.